The 13 T cell receptor beta chains given below trace back to one sample, sequenced in a study of CD8+CD57+ T cells in acquired aplastic anemia. An expansion of CD8+CD57+ cells by flow cytometry had been shown in patients chosen for sequencing. Profiling that covered TCR beta VDJ and CDR3 relied on genomic DNA as its template. MiXCR, run by TCRdb on the reads, gives a single entry per CDR3 protein. The sample has 450,000 to 600,000 distinct CDR3 sequences, around 33% seen once; the top ten hold about 0.8%. The sequenced sample was sorted CD4+, CD8+, or CD8+CD57+ T cells (not recorded which) from PBMCs. The source is a human donor with aplastic anemia.

The rearrangement links TRBV7-2 to TRBJ1-2, with D tentatively TRBD1 (5 bases). The V gene lost 5 bases and the J gene lost 4 bases, with 11 bases spanning the gap. The CDR3 is made up of 13 amino acids. In germline, CDR1 is SGHTA, CDR2 FQGNSA. CDR3 sequence reads: CASSATDSYGYTF. The CDR3 DNA reads TGTGCCAGCAGCGCGACAGACTCCTATGGCTACACCTTC.

This chain joins TRBV10-1 and TRBJ2-3; D is tentatively TRBD1 or TRBD2 (7 bases each). V gave up 0 bases and J gave up 2 bases, with 12 bases separating them. The CDR3 is 16 residues long. Germline loops: CDR1 WNHNN, CDR2 SYGVQD (reference sequence). Here the CDR3 reads CASSESRGGLTDTQYF. The CDR3 nucleotides read TGCGCCAGCAGTGAGTCCAGGGGGGGACTCACAGATACGCAGTATTTT.

The V call is TRBV10-1, the J call TRBJ2-3; perhaps D is TRBD1 or TRBD2 (6 bases each). The V and J ends lost 0 bases and 6 bases respectively, with 16 bases between them. The germline gives CDR1 WNHNN, CDR2 SYGVQD (reference sequence). The length of the CDR3 is 16 residues. CDR3 loop: CASSESTGTGADTQYF. The CDR3 nucleotides read TGCGCCAGCAGTGAGTCTACGGGGACGGGGGCCGATACGCAGTATTTT.

This clonotype showed up many times. The V and J genes are TRBV24-1 and TRBJ2-2; no definite D call. Per germline, CDR1 KGHDR and CDR2 SFDVKD. The V and J ends lost 0 bases and 0 bases respectively, with 10 bases between them. The CDR3 contains 17 residues. CDR3 loop: CATSDLRLGPNTGELFF. The CDR3 DNA is TGTGCCACCAGTGATTTGCGGCTCGGCCCGAACACCGGGGAGCTGTTTTTT.

Only a few counts were recorded for this clonotype. With a much larger clone just one base away, this may be a read error. V usage is TRBV12-3 or TRBV12-4 and J usage is TRBJ2-7; D possibly corresponds to TRBD1 (5 bases). The CDR3 has 12 amino acids. Trimming cost V 4 bases and J 6 bases, with 10 bases left between them. The CDR3 sequence is CASSWQGGEQYF. CDR3 DNA sequence: TGTGCCAGCAGTTGGCAGGGTGGCGAGCAGTACTTC.

The J gene is TRBJ2-3, the V gene TRBV25-1, with D perhaps TRBD2 (5 bases). The CDR3 consists of 15 residues. Germline lookup yields CDR1 MGHDK and CDR2 SYGVNS. Trimming pared 6 bases from V and 0 bases from J, leaving 13 bases between. In nucleotides, the CDR3 is TGTGCCAGCAGCCCGGACTTTGTCAGCACAGATACGCAGTATTTT. It translates to CASSPDFVSTDTQYF.

This clonotype was recorded at least ten times. The V gene is TRBV6-1, the J gene TRBJ1-6; possibly TRBD1 for D (6 bases). Trimming took off 3 bases at V and 8 bases at J, with 14 bases between the two ends. Germline-derived CDR1 and CDR2 are MNHNS and SASEGT. CDR3 size: 15 residues. The CDR3 sequence is CASSEQGQSHSPLHF. CDR3 bases: TGTGCCAGCAGTGAGCAGGGGCAGAGCCATTCACCCCTCCACTTT.

This clonotype was recorded at least ten times. The V and J genes are TRBV10-3 and TRBJ2-1, with TRBD1 matching over 10 bases. Germline CDR1 and CDR2: ENHRY and SYGVKD. V was clipped by 5 bases and J by 5 bases; unmatched bases: 6. This CDR3 has 15 amino acids. The CDR3 sequence is CAISSPGQGNNEQFF. CDR3 nucleotides: TGTGCCATCAGTAGTCCGGGACAGGGGAACAATGAGCAGTTCTTC.

The genes are TRBV29-1 and TRBJ1-2, with D possibly being TRBD1 (6 bases). This CDR3 is 13 amino acids long. V lost 3 bases, J lost 6 bases, and 14 bases lay in between. The V gene's germline CDR1 is SQVTM and CDR2 ANQGSEA. The CDR3 reads CSVDRGGANGYTF. In DNA form, the CDR3 reads TGCAGCGTTGACCGGGGGGGCGCCAATGGCTACACCTTC.

The chain carries TRBV4-2 and TRBJ2-7, with 11 positions matching TRBD1. This CDR3 contains 16 residues. The V and J ends lost 0 bases and 3 bases, in that order; junction bases with no gene match: 4. Germline CDR1 and CDR2: LGHNA and YNFKEQ. CDR3 bases: TGTGCCAGCAGCCAAGAGTTGGGACAGGGGGGCTACGAGCAGTACTTC. It specifies CASSQELGQGGYEQYF.

V gene TRBV2 combines with J gene TRBJ2-7, with a possible D match to TRBD1 (5 bases). The germline V and J ends were trimmed by 11 bases and 6 bases, with 20 bases remaining between them. The CDR3 has 13 residues. CDR1 is SNHLY and CDR2 is FYNNEI in the germline V gene. The CDR3 DNA reads TGTGCCGCCCAGGGATCGGTGGATGGCGAGCAGTACTTC. It translates to CAAQGSVDGEQYF.

This clonotype has a handful of counts. The rearrangement links TRBV30 to TRBJ1-3; no definite D call. V shed 0 bases and J shed 1 base, with 7 bases lying between them. Germline CDR1 reads GTSNPN; CDR2 reads SVGIG (reference sequence). The CDR3 is 14 amino acids. This CDR3 is CAWSVIGSGNTIYF. The CDR3 coding sequence is TGTGCCTGGAGTGTAATTGGGTCTGGAAACACCATATATTTT. The full variable domain, in which reference TRBV30 and TRBJ1-3 provide the parts outside the CDR3, is SQTIHQWPATLVQPVGSPLSLECTVEGTSNPNLYWYRQAAGRGLQLLFYSVGIGQISSEVPQNLSASRPQDRQFILSSKKLLLSDSGFYLCAWSVIGSGNTIYFGEGSWLTVV.

Remarks on this clonotype: The CDR3 end shows no conserved phenylalanine or tryptophan, and so a read error is likely. The DNA is left out, because the CDR3 cannot be placed on it with certainty; the CDR3 is given as TCRdb lists it. The rearrangement uses TRBV7-2 and TRBJ1-3. CDR1 SGHTA and CDR2 FQGNSA come from the germline V gene. The CDR3 comprises 10 residues, both ends counted. CDR3 protein: CASRRTSGNT.